This TCR beta chain was recovered during a study of blood T cell repertoires in COVID-19. Germline CDR1 is LGHNA and CDR2 is YSLEER. This CDR3 is built from 15 residues. The ends were cut back, 1 base at V and 4 bases at J, with 13 bases in the middle. Original data processing: Counts of nucleated cells, estimated from reference gene primer amplification, were obtained. Clones were sequenced by immunoSEQ multiplex PCR, and TCRdb holds only the in-frame ones, with some missing. The V and J calls and clone size are taken from that table; D and trimming were inferred from the DNA. The repertoire holds a few hundred thousand clones, with around nine tenths as singletons.

Sequencing was performed on peripheral blood. This clonotype was obtained from a man aged 60 to 75 with acute or convalescent COVID-19. The chain joins TRBV4-3 to TRBJ1-2, with a possible D match to TRBD1 (5 bases). CDR3 coding DNA: TGCGCCAGCAGCCAAGGTTATCAGGGTTCCTATGGCTACACCTTC. Protein: CASSQGYQGSYGYTF.